The 8 T cell receptor beta chains in this list originate from one sample, sequenced in a study of beta chain features in type 1 diabetes. Expressed TCRB transcripts were sequenced because the entire RNA isolate underwent reverse transcription. The table came from immunoSEQ multiplex PCR; TCRdb's copy has only in-frame clones and leaves some out. The table lists 300,000 to 450,000 clones, about 19% of them singletons. Sequenced: naive CD4+ T cells from blood. These receptors originate from a woman between 18 and 29 years old in good health.

J is TRBJ2-1 and V is TRBV29-1; 11 bases are a match to TRBD2. This CDR3 spans 14 amino acids. V shed 5 bases and J 7 bases; nucleotides not matched to a gene: 7. Per germline, CDR1 SQVTM and CDR2 ANQGSEA. As DNA, the CDR3 is TGCAGCGTTCATAGCGGGAGGGCCAAAAATGAGCAGTTCTTC. Translation gives CSVHSGRAKNEQFF.

This rearrangement joins TRBV9 to TRBJ2-2, with a possible D match to TRBD1 (5 bases). CDR1 and CDR2 (germline): SGDLS, YYNGEE. The CDR3 spans 15 residues. V was cut by 3 bases and J by 1 base, with 10 bases left in between. CDR3 DNA sequence: TGTGCCAGCAGCGCGGCAACAGGGAACACCGGGGAGCTGTTTTTT. This codes for CASSAATGNTGELFF.

This chain links TRBV18 with TRBJ2-1; 7 nucleotides line up with TRBD2. The CDR3 loop spans 15 amino acids. The ends lost 6 bases at V and 8 bases at J; junction bases unmatched: 13. Germline values: CDR1 KGHSH, CDR2 LQKENI. The CDR3 DNA reads as TGTGCCAGCTCCCTCACTAGCGAGCCCAGGGATGAGCAGTTCTTC. Translated, it gives CASSLTSEPRDEQFF.

This clone occurred a few times. The V call is TRBV7-8, the J call TRBJ1-6; 7 bases fit TRBD1. V lost 0 bases to trimming and J lost 6 bases; unmatched junction nucleotides: 2. The CDR3 runs 15 residues. CDR1 is SGHVS, CDR2 FQNEAQ, per germline. Here the CDR3 DNA reads TGTGCCAGCAGCTTAGCGGGACAGATTAATTCACCCCTCCACTTT. Protein: CASSLAGQINSPLHF.

This clone was observed a handful of times. The genes are TRBV25-1 and TRBJ2-3; TRBD2 matches 8 bases. CDR3 size: 18 residues. Germline V gene data show CDR1 as MGHDK and CDR2 as SYGVNS. V shed 6 bases and J 2 bases; nucleotides not matched to a gene: 16. The CDR3 spells CASSTHIGGGGNTDTQYF. The CDR3 DNA follows: TGTGCCAGCAGCACTCACATCGGAGGCGGGGGGAACACAGATACGCAGTATTTT.

V and J are TRBV7-6 and TRBJ2-5, with TRBD2 matching over 8 bases. The ends lost 4 bases at V and 5 bases at J; junction bases unmatched: 0. The germline CDR1 and CDR2 sequences are SGHVS and FNYEAQ. The CDR3 loop spans 12 amino acids. CDR3: CASSSGGETQYF. DNA of the CDR3: TGTGCCAGCAGCTCGGGAGGGGAGACCCAGTACTTC.

This clone occurred a few times. The chain links TRBV20-1 to TRBJ1-4, with a tentative D call TRBD1 (5 bases). Trimming removed 6 bases at V and 8 bases at J, with 10 bases between. There are 11 residues in the CDR3. CDR1 and CDR2 (germline): DFQATT, SNEGSKA (reference sequence). This CDR3 is CSARTTEKLFF. The CDR3, as DNA: TGCAGTGCGAGGACAACAGAAAAACTGTTTTTT.

J is TRBJ2-3 and V is TRBV9; 9 nucleotides agree with TRBD1. The ends lost 0 bases at V and 2 bases at J; junction bases unmatched: 4. Germline-derived CDR1 and CDR2 are SGDLS and YYNGEE. CDR3 length: 16 residues. CDR3 DNA: TGTGCCAGCAGCGTAGGTGGGACAGGGATCACAGATACGCAGTATTTT. It specifies CASSVGGTGITDTQYF.